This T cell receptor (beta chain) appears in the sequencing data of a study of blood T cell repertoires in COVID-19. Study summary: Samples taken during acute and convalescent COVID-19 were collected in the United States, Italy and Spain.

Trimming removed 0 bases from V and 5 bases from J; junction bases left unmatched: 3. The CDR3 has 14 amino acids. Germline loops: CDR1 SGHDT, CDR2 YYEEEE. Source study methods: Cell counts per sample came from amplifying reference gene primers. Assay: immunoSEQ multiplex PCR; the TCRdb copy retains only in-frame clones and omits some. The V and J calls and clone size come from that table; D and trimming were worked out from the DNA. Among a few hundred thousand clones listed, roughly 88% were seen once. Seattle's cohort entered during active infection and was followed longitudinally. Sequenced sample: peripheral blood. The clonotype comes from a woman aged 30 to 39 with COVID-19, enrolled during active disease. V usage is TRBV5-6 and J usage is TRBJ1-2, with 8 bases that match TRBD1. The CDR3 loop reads CASSLGQGTYGYTF. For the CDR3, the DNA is TGTGCCAGCAGCTTGGGACAGGGGACGTATGGCTACACCTTC.